The 26 T cell receptor beta chains in this list originate from one sample, sequenced in a study of blood T cells in healthy people across ages. With a J-beta primer mix and a sample-barcoded 5' primer, a second PCR ran about 6 to 11 cycles. TCRdb used MiXCR to reprocess the 5' RACE reads, holding one entry per CDR3 protein. The sample consists of 800,000 or so distinct CDR3 sequences, around 45% of them appearing once. Specimen: blood. The source of these receptors is an elderly man in good health.

CDR3 in amino acids: CSAPGGNYGYTF. CDR3 DNA: TGCAGTGCCCCGGGGGGGAACTATGGCTACACCTTC. This chain uses TRBV20-1 with TRBJ1-2; D possibly corresponds to TRBD1 (5 bases). Germline V gene data show CDR1 as DFQATT and CDR2 as SNEGSKA (reference sequence). V lost 6 bases to trimming and J lost 2 bases, with 10 bases between them. The CDR3 extends over 12 amino acids.

The chain joins TRBV5-1 to TRBJ2-1; 7 bases match TRBD1. With V trimmed by 3 bases and J by 5 bases, 11 bases remained unmatched. Germline V gene data show CDR1 as SGHRS and CDR2 as YFSETQ. The CDR3 runs 16 residues. As DNA, the CDR3 is TGCGCCAGCAGCTGGGGATGGGACAGTTACAACAATGAGCAGTTCTTC. Its translation: CASSWGWDSYNNEQFF.

The V call is TRBV28, the J call TRBJ1-2; maybe TRBD1 (5 bases). Between the trimmed V and J ends, which lost 4 bases and 2 bases, there was a span of 14 bases. Germline V CDR1 and CDR2: MDHEN, SYDVKM. This CDR3 is built from 15 residues. CDR3 DNA: TGTGCCAGCAGTTCGACGGGGCAGGGAAACTATGGCTACACCTTC. Translation: CASSSTGQGNYGYTF.

Concerning this clonotype: Given a much more abundant clone one base away, this may be a read error. This chain joins TRBV11-2 and TRBJ2-7, with 9 bases fitting TRBD2. The J call may be faulty, since TRBJ2-4 better matches the DNA end. CDR1 and CDR2 (germline): SGHAT, FQNNGV. The CDR3 covers 17 residues. In DNA form, the CDR3 reads TGTGCCACCAGCTTAGGCGGTGCGGGAGGGCCTCTGAACATTCAGTACTTC. It specifies CATSLGGAGGPLNIQYF.

V gene TRBV30 combines with J gene TRBJ2-3; weak D call: TRBD1 (5 bases). CDR3 size: 15 residues. The V gene lost 4 bases and the J gene lost 2 bases, with 16 bases spanning the gap. Germline CDR1 and CDR2: GTSNPN and SVGIG (reference sequence). The chain's CDR3 is CAWISTVGDTDTQYF. CDR3 in DNA: TGTGCCTGGATTTCAACGGTAGGGGACACAGATACGCAGTATTTT.

The chain recombines TRBV20-1 with TRBJ2-1, with 12 bases fitting TRBD2. The trim removed 8 bases at V and 4 bases at J, leaving 6 bases unmatched. Per germline, CDR1 DFQATT and CDR2 SNEGSKA (reference sequence). The CDR3 consists of 14 residues. Here the CDR3 DNA reads TGCAGTCCGGGCGGGACTAGCGGGTACAATGAGCAGTTCTTC. Protein product: CSPGGTSGYNEQFF.

The chain joins TRBV18 to TRBJ2-7; D not certain. The CDR3 spans 14 residues. V gave up 0 bases and J gave up 0 bases, with 6 bases separating them. Germline CDR1 is KGHSH and CDR2 is LQKENI. The CDR3 loop reads CASSPPYSSYEQYF. CDR3 DNA: TGTGCCAGCTCACCACCCTACAGCTCCTACGAGCAGTACTTC.

The chain couples TRBV29-1 to TRBJ2-7, with D hard to call. In germline, CDR1 is SQVTM, CDR2 ANQGSEA. Trimming pared 3 bases from V and 7 bases from J, leaving 19 bases between. This CDR3 is 14 amino acids long. DNA of the CDR3: TGCAGCGTTGACCTTCGTCTCCACGCCAATGAGCAGTACTTC. This sequence encodes CSVDLRLHANEQYF.

The V and J genes are TRBV5-1 and TRBJ2-2; 10 nucleotides align to TRBD1. V was pared by 4 bases and J by 7 bases, with 7 bases of the junction left unmatched. The CDR3 contains 15 residues. Per germline, CDR1 SGHRS and CDR2 YFSETQ. Written as DNA, the CDR3 is TGCGCCAGCAGCGCCACGACAGGGGGCGGCGGGGAGCTGTTTTTT. Its translation: CASSATTGGGGELFF. The whole variable domain, remainder taken from reference TRBV5-1 and TRBJ2-2, is KAGVTQTPRYLIKTRGQQVTLSCSPISGHRSVSWYQQTPGQGLQFLFEYFSETQRNKGNFPGRFSGRQFSNSRSEMNVSTLELGDSALYLCASSATTGGGGELFFGEGSRLTVL.

The rearrangement links TRBV29-1 to TRBJ2-7; tentatively, D is TRBD1 (6 bases). The V end lost 4 bases, the J end lost 6 bases, and 22 bases lay between the germline ends. CDR3 size: 15 residues. CDR1 is SQVTM, CDR2 ANQGSEA, per germline. The DNA of the CDR3 is TGCAGCGTTGCACCTCAAGGGGGAAAGTCCGGCGAGCAGTACTTC. This gives the protein CSVAPQGGKSGEQYF.

The rearrangement uses TRBV20-1 and TRBJ1-5, with 7 bases matching TRBD1. CDR1 is DFQATT, CDR2 SNEGSKA, per germline (reference sequence). The CDR3 has 14 residues. The CDR3 sequence: CSIGGTDSNQPQHF. The CDR3 nucleotides are TGCAGCATAGGTGGGACAGATAGCAATCAGCCCCAGCATTTT.

This clonotype was seen only a few times. The V and J genes are TRBV27 and TRBJ1-2, with D maybe TRBD1 (6 bases). Trimming removed 8 bases from V and 7 bases from J, with 26 bases in between. Germline V lookup: CDR1 MNHEY, CDR2 SMNVEV (reference sequence). CDR3 size: 16 residues. CDR3 loop: CASATSPLTGKAGYTF. CDR3 DNA sequence: TGTGCCAGCGCTACCAGTCCCCTCACAGGGAAGGCTGGCTACACCTTC.

This clonotype was seen a handful of times. This chain joins TRBV20-1 and TRBJ2-4, with a tentative D call TRBD2 (5 bases). The end of the DNA aligns better with TRBJ2-5, so the J call may be wrong. Per the germline V gene, CDR1 is DFQATT and CDR2 is SNEGSKA (reference sequence). The CDR3 runs 13 residues. The CDR3 sequence: CSANGLNIGTQYF. Written as DNA, the CDR3 is TGCAGTGCAAACGGACTGAACATAGGGACCCAGTACTTC.

The count of this clonotype is one. The chain combines TRBV14 with TRBJ2-7; D possibly matches TRBD1 or TRBD2 (5 bases each). Trimming pared 4 bases from V and 2 bases from J, leaving 21 bases between. The germline V gene encodes CDR1 SGHDN and CDR2 FVKESK. The CDR3 extends over 17 amino acids. The CDR3 DNA follows: TGTGCCAGCAGCCCGATACAGTACGGGACGGACCCCTACGAGCAGTACTTC. Translated, it gives CASSPIQYGTDPYEQYF.

The rearrangement joins TRBV7-2 to TRBJ2-7; 8 positions match TRBD2. The V segment lost 1 base and the J segment 4 bases; nucleotides outside the gene matches: 6. Germline V gene data show CDR1 as SGHTA and CDR2 as FQGNSA. The CDR3 runs to 15 residues. The chain's CDR3 is CASSLEAGGYYEQYF. The CDR3 DNA is TGTGCCAGCAGCTTAGAGGCGGGAGGATATTACGAGCAGTACTTC. The whole variable domain, remainder taken from reference TRBV7-2 and TRBJ2-7, is GAGVSQSPSNKVTEKGKDVELRCDPISGHTALYWYRQSLGQGLEFLIYFQGNSAPDKSGLPSDRFSAERTGGSVSTLTIQRTQQEDSAVYLCASSLEAGGYYEQYFGPGTRLTVT.

This clonotype was seen a single time. At one of its ends the junction is not consistent with the germline gene, which may arise from a read error. V gene TRBV2 combines with J gene TRBJ2-1; D tentatively fits TRBD1 or TRBD2 (5 bases each). The CDR3 has 13 amino acids. Germline assignment: CDR1 SNHLY and CDR2 FYNNEI. Here the CDR3 reads CAISEERGDEQFF. CDR3 DNA: TGTGCCATCAGTGAAGAAAGGGGAGATGAGCAGTTCTTC.

This clonotype was found a few times. The V call is TRBV20-1, the J call TRBJ2-1; 7 nucleotides line up with TRBD1. Germline loops: CDR1 DFQATT, CDR2 SNEGSKA (reference sequence). Trimming at V came to 2 bases and at J to 2 bases, leaving 12 bases not matched to a gene. The CDR3 runs to 17 residues. The CDR3 sequence is CSARIEKGQIAYNEQFF. CDR3 in DNA: TGCAGTGCTAGAATAGAGAAGGGACAGATAGCCTACAATGAGCAGTTCTTC.

The chain carries TRBV5-1 and TRBJ2-1; 11 bases match TRBD2. CDR3 length: 15 residues. Germline trimming cut 4 bases from V and 7 bases from J; bases unmatched to any gene: 7. Germline CDR1 SGHRS, CDR2 YFSETQ. CDR3 nucleotides: TGCGCCAGCAGCCGAGCTAGCGGGAGGCTAAATGAGCAGTTCTTC. Its protein product is CASSRASGRLNEQFF.

Ten or more counts support this clonotype. In nucleotides, the CDR3 is TGTGCCAGCAGCCATGTAGGGGGGAACATTCAGTACTTC. It codes for CASSHVGGNIQYF. The chain recombines TRBV7-9 with TRBJ2-4, with D perhaps given as TRBD1 or TRBD2 (6 bases each). CDR1 SEHNR and CDR2 FQNEAQ come from the germline V gene (reference sequence). The V and J ends lost 5 bases and 7 bases respectively, with 12 bases between them. The CDR3 covers 13 residues.

On this clonotype itself: A much larger clone is a single base away; this may be a read error. The V call is TRBV6-6, the J call TRBJ2-1; D is perhaps TRBD2 (5 bases). Germline CDR1 is MNHNY and CDR2 is SVGAGI (reference sequence). With 7 bases removed from V and 2 bases from J, the gap between germline ends came to 18 bases. This CDR3 has 16 amino acids. The CDR3 is CASIYRGRGTYNEQFF. The CDR3 nucleotides read TGTGCCAGCATCTACCGCGGCCGGGGTACCTACAATGAGCAGTTCTTC.

The chain recombines TRBV20-1 with TRBJ2-5; possible D gene TRBD2, 5 bases. CDR1 is DFQATT, CDR2 SNEGSKA, per germline (reference sequence). This CDR3 spans 13 amino acids. V gave up 8 bases and J gave up 5 bases, with 18 bases separating them. CDR3: CSNHYGLQETQYF. The DNA for the CDR3 is TGCAGTAACCACTACGGACTTCAGGAGACCCAGTACTTC.

Remarks on this clonotype: This may be a read error: a much more frequent sequence differs by one nucleotide. V and J are TRBV29-1 and TRBJ2-5; 14 bases are a match to TRBD2. This CDR3 has 13 residues. V lost 7 bases to trimming and J lost 11 bases; unmatched junction nucleotides: 9. CDR1 and CDR2 from the germline V gene are SQVTM and ANQGSEA. CDR3 protein: CSARLAGGGEQYF. DNA of the CDR3: TGCAGCGCAAGACTAGCGGGAGGGGGTGAGCAGTACTTC.

This clonotype came up a few times. The chain links TRBV27 to TRBJ2-5, with 7 bases fitting TRBD1. Germline lookup yields CDR1 MNHEY and CDR2 SMNVEV (reference sequence). V dropped 5 bases and J dropped 2; count of bases not matched to a gene: 8. The CDR3 has 15 residues. CDR3 in amino acids: CASSVLTGPQETQYF. The CDR3 coding sequence is TGTGCCAGCAGTGTTTTGACAGGGCCGCAAGAGACCCAGTACTTC.

Only a few counts were recorded for this clonotype. The chain has TRBV5-1 and TRBJ2-7; 10 bases align to TRBD1. Germline V gene sequence: CDR1 SGHRS, CDR2 YFSETQ. The CDR3 spans 15 residues. V lost 8 bases to trimming and J lost 3 bases; unmatched junction nucleotides: 11. Written as DNA, the CDR3 is TGCGCCAGTTCTCCGGGACAGGGGCAATACTACGAGCAGTACTTC. As protein: CASSPGQGQYYEQYF.

This chain connects TRBV28 to TRBJ2-1, with TRBD2 matching over 8 bases. The CDR3 has 16 residues. Looked up from germline, CDR1 is MDHEN and CDR2 is SYDVKM. V shed 8 bases and J 6 bases; nucleotides not matched to a gene: 15. DNA of the CDR3: TGTGCCAGCTCGGGCCCAACTAGCGGACTTTCCAATGAGCAGTTCTTC. Translation gives CASSGPTSGLSNEQFF.

Only one count was recorded for this clonotype. The rearrangement joins TRBV6-1 to TRBJ1-2; no firm D call. V was pared by 3 bases and J by 4 bases, with 12 bases between. The germline V gene encodes CDR1 MNHNS and CDR2 SASEGT. The CDR3 consists of 14 residues. This CDR3 is CASSDRKALYGYTF. The CDR3 nucleotides read TGTGCCAGCAGTGACCGGAAGGCCCTCTATGGCTACACCTTC.